This T cell receptor (beta chain) appears in the sequencing data of a study of CD4 T cells in relation to SARS-CoV-2 and coronaviruses. Study-wide points: The cross-reactivity analysis covered only spike protein, not other viral proteins.

The CDR3 extends over 15 amino acids. V gave up 0 bases and J gave up 8 bases; unmatched junction bases: 5. The germline CDR1 and CDR2 sequences are ENHRY and SYGVKD. CD4+ T cells from unexposed donors were obtained before the COVID-19 pandemic (2011-2018). The cells were cultured for approximately 10 days before CD4+ T cells were isolated. Testing used SARS-CoV-2 S/N and four cold-coronavirus spikes on unexposed-donor CD4+ T cells, cells permitting. Clones were read by immunoSEQ multiplex PCR, and TCRdb kept only the in-frame ones, dropping some. The data contain 11,000 or so clones, 70% to 80% of them singletons. As concerns this clone: Its antigen is unknown.

The genes are TRBV10-3 and TRBJ2-1; the match to TRBD2 covers 9 bases. The source material was CD4+ T cells from PBMCs, cultured in vitro. The receptor's source is a human donor in good health. The CDR3 loop reads CAISESSSGEDEQFF. The CDR3 DNA follows: TGTGCCATCAGTGAGTCCTCTAGCGGGGAAGATGAGCAGTTCTTC.